This TCR beta chain is from a study of blood T cell repertoires in COVID-19. In the study overall: There were acute and convalescent COVID-19 samples, and they came from the United States, Italy and Spain. T cells, B-cell-depleted T cells, or PBMCs supplied cDNA or gDNA.

The CDR3 totals 17 residues. V was clipped by 0 bases and J by 2 bases, with 14 bases between them. Germline V gene lookup returns CDR1 SEHNR and CDR2 FQNEAQ (reference sequence). Per the study methods: Scientists estimated how many nucleated cells there were by amplifying reference gene primers. TCRdb's copy holds only in-frame clones and misses some; the assay was immunoSEQ multiplex PCR. V and J calls and clone size are those listed in that table; D and trimming were worked out from the DNA. Of more than 150,000 clones in the sample, under 85% were seen once. This clone came up a few times. This TCR derives from a woman aged 40 to 49 with acute or convalescent COVID-19. The rearrangement uses TRBV7-9 and TRBJ1-5; D is undetermined. The sequenced sample was peripheral blood. Here the CDR3 reads CASSLALGGSGNQPQHF. CDR3 DNA sequence: TGTGCCAGCAGCTTAGCGCTGGGAGGGTCCGGCAATCAGCCCCAGCATTTT.